The present TCR beta chain was sequenced within a study of blood T cell repertoires in COVID-19. Study information: Collection of acute and convalescent COVID-19 samples took place in the United States, Italy and Spain. PBMCs, B-cell-depleted T cells, or T cells were the source of the cDNA or gDNA that made up the material.

How the authors handled the data: Amplification of reference gene primers provided the estimated nucleated cell counts. The data were produced by immunoSEQ multiplex PCR, yet TCRdb's version contains in-frame clones alone and is incomplete. That table gives V, J and clone size, and the DNA gave D and trimming. The data show about 140,000 clones, 70% to 90% seen once. Material: peripheral blood. The sequence came from a human donor in a cohort sampled during active COVID-19.

The CDR3 loop is CATRGLGDRGTGANVLTF. In DNA form, the CDR3 reads TGCGCCACCCGGGGACTCGGGGACAGGGGCACTGGGGCCAACGTCCTGACTTTC. V is TRBV5-1 and J is TRBJ2-6; the match to TRBD1 covers 10 bases. Per the germline V gene, CDR1 is SGHRS and CDR2 is YFSETQ. Unmatched junction bases numbered 14, after V lost 9 bases and J lost 2 bases. This CDR3 has 18 amino acids.